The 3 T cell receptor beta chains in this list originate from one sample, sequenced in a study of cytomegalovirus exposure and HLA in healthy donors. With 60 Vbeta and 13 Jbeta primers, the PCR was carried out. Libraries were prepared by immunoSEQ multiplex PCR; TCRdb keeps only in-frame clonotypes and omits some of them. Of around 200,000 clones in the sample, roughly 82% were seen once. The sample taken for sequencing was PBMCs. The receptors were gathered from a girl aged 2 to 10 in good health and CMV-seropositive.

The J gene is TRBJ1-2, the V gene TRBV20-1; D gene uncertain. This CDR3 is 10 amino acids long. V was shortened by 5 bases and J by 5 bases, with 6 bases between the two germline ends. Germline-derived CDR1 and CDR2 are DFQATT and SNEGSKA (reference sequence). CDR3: CSALFYGYTF. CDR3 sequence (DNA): TGCAGTGCTTTATTTTATGGCTACACCTTC.

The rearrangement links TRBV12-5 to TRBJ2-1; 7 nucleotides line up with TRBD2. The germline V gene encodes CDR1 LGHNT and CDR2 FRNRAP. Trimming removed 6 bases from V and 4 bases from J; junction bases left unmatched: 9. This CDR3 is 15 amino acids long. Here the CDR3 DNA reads TGTGCTAGTGGGACGACTAGCCAACCTTACAATGAGCAGTTCTTC. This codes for CASGTTSQPYNEQFF.

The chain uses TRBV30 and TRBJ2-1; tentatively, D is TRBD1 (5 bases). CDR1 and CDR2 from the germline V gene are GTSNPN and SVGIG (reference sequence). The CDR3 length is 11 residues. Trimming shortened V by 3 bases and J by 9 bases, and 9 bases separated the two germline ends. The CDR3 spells CAWSYQGEQFF. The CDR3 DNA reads TGTGCCTGGAGCTACCAGGGTGAGCAGTTCTTC.